This TCR beta chain was sequenced for a study of beta chain features in type 1 diabetes. The authors reverse transcribed all of the isolated RNA, so sequencing captured expressed TCRB transcripts. Clones were sequenced by immunoSEQ multiplex PCR, and TCRdb holds only the in-frame ones, with some missing. The sample lists more than 50,000 clones, over 50% seen once, with 2% to 2.5% in the top ten. The sample taken for sequencing was Tregs from blood. This TCR was sampled from a young woman in good health.

CDR3 sequence: CASSRDTDTQYF. The CDR3 DNA is TGTGCCAGCAGCCGAGACACAGATACGCAGTATTTT. J is TRBJ2-3 and V is TRBV7-9; D is uncertain. There are 12 residues in the CDR3. Between the trimmed V and J ends, which lost 5 bases and 2 bases, there was a span of 5 bases. Germline V gene lookup returns CDR1 SEHNR and CDR2 FQNEAQ (reference sequence). Based on the CDR3 plus reference TRBV7-9 and TRBJ2-3, the full variable domain is DTGVSQNPRHKITKRGQNVTFRCDPISEHNRLYWYRQTLGQGPEFLTYFQNEAQLEKSRLLSDRFSAERPKGSFSTLEIQRTEQGDSAMYLCASSRDTDTQYFGPGTRLTVL.